This is a list of T cell receptor beta chains from one sample in a study of blood T cell repertoires in COVID-19. The protocol was immunoSEQ multiplex PCR, while the TCRdb copy is restricted to in-frame clones and leaves out a portion. This table holds 180,000 or so clones, about 89% found once. Material for sequencing was peripheral blood. These receptor sequences come from a man in his forties with active or convalescent COVID-19. Each CDR3 is given with its conserved first and last residue. D genes are given only for firm matches. Size is stated for part of the rows, as once, few or many counts, or as a class when the clone is expanded.

size,J,V,length,D,DNA,CDR3
-,TRBJ1-3,TRBV19,14,-,TGTGCCAGTGACGACAGGAACTCTGGAAACACCATATATTTT,CASDDRNSGNTIYF
-,TRBJ1-5,TRBV28,16,-,TGTGCCAGCAGGATCAAAGACAGGTTTAGCAATCAGCCCCAGCATTTT,CASRIKDRFSNQPQHF
-,TRBJ1-1,TRBV5-6,15,TRBD1,TGTGCCAGCAGCTTAGTGGACAGGGTGAACACTGAAGCTTTCTTT,CASSLVDRVNTEAFF
-,TRBJ2-7,TRBV4-3,17,TRBD1,TGCGCCAGCAGCCAAGCTATAAGGAGACAGGGGTTTAACGAGCAGTACTTC,CASSQAIRRQGFNEQYF
-,TRBJ1-1,TRBV9,16,TRBD1,TGTGCCAGCACCAGAACGGGACAGCGCAGAGGGACTGAAGCTTTCTTT,CASTRTGQRRGTEAFF
-,TRBJ1-2,TRBV19,17,TRBD1,TGTGCCAGTAGTATGGACATACGGGGACAGGGGGCGCGAGGCTACACCTTC,CASSMDIRGQGARGYTF
-,TRBJ1-2,TRBV29-1,14,TRBD1,TGCAGCTCCGGGTTGGGACAGGGGCGCTCTGGCTACACCTTC,CSSGLGQGRSGYTF
few,TRBJ1-2,TRBV6-2/TRBV6-3,13,-,TGTGCCAGCAGTGACGACAGACGCTATGGCTACACCTTC,CASSDDRRYGYTF
once,TRBJ2-1,TRBV7-3,15,TRBD2,TGTGCCAGCAGCGCAACTAGCGGGGCCCTGGGTGAGCAGTTCTTC,CASSATSGALGEQFF
-,TRBJ2-5,TRBV11-2,17,TRBD1,TGTGCCAGCAGCTTAAGGAGGACAGGGGTCGGCCAAGAGACCCAGTACTTC,CASSLRRTGVGQETQYF
-,TRBJ2-3,TRBV7-9,14,TRBD2,TGTGCCAGTAGCGGGCGATCCAGCACAGATACGCAGTATTTT,CASSGRSSTDTQYF
-,TRBJ1-6,TRBV28,13,-,TGTGCCAGTACGACAGAGAAAAATTCACCCCTCCACTTT,CASTTEKNSPLHF
-,TRBJ2-2,TRBV2,15,-,TGTGCCACCAACCTGGGGACTCTTTCACCCGGGGAGCTGTTTTTT,CATNLGTLSPGELFF
-,TRBJ1-3,TRBV19,17,-,TGTGCCAGTAGCTTTCTTCAGGGGATGGGCTCTGGAAACACCATATATTTT,CASSFLQGMGSGNTIYF
-,TRBJ2-1,TRBV6-4,13,-,TGTGCCAGCAGTGACCGGACAGTCAAGGAGCAGTTCTTC,CASSDRTVKEQFF
-,TRBJ1-2,TRBV6-1,15,-,TGTGCCAGCAGTGAATACGGGGGGCTCGGCTATGGCTACACCTTC,CASSEYGGLGYGYTF
-,TRBJ1-4,TRBV27,16,-,TGTGCCAGCAAAACCAGGGAAGGAGCAACTAATGAAAAACTGTTTTTT,CASKTREGATNEKLFF
-,TRBJ1-3,TRBV28,16,-,TGTGCCAGCAGTCCCCCGGACAGTCACTCTGGAAACACCATATATTTT,CASSPPDSHSGNTIYF
-,TRBJ1-2,TRBV5-4,16,TRBD1,TGTGCCAGCAGCTTGGGGGGACAGGGGGCTAACTATGGCTACACCTTC,CASSLGGQGANYGYTF
-,TRBJ2-2,TRBV7-3,15,TRBD1,TGTGCCAGCAGCACCGGGACAGGTTACACCGGGGAGCTGTTTTTT,CASSTGTGYTGELFF
-,TRBJ1-6,TRBV5-6,15,-,TGTGCCAGCAGCCCACAGAGCTCCTATAATTCACCCCTCCACTTT,CASSPQSSYNSPLHF
-,TRBJ2-1,TRBV27,17,TRBD2,TGTGCCAGCAGCCCTCGACTAGCGGGGGAGCGGTACAATGAGCAGTTCTTC,CASSPRLAGERYNEQFF
-,TRBJ1-6,TRBV5-5,15,TRBD1,TGTGCCAGCAGCTATCAGGGGGCGGATAATTCACCCCTCCACTTT,CASSYQGADNSPLHF
once,TRBJ1-2,TRBV11-2,17,-,TGTGCCAGCAGCCGAAATGCAGGGGTCACGGCTAACTATGGCTACACCTTC,CASSRNAGVTANYGYTF
-,TRBJ2-7,TRBV7-9,17,TRBD1,TGTGCCAGCAGCTTAAGGGCCGAGGGACAGGGCTCCTACGAGCAGTACTTC,CASSLRAEGQGSYEQYF
-,TRBJ1-5,TRBV19,18,TRBD1,TGTGCCAGTAGTCCACCTTCCCGACAGGGGGCGCGATCTCAGCCCCAGCATTTT,CASSPPSRQGARSQPQHF
-,TRBJ1-1,TRBV30,13,-,TGTGCCTGGAGGGGGAGTAGAGGCGCTGAAGCTTTCTTT,CAWRGSRGAEAFF
-,TRBJ2-3,TRBV5-1,16,-,TGCGCCAGCTCTAAAAGGGGCCCGACCGACACAGATACGCAGTATTTT,CASSKRGPTDTDTQYF
-,TRBJ1-1,TRBV20-1,11,TRBD1,TGCAGTGCTCGACAGGGGCCTGAAGCTTTCTTT,CSARQGPEAFF
-,TRBJ1-6,TRBV4-1,16,-,TGCGCCAGCAGCCCTGAAGGGAGCTCCTATAATTCACCCCTCCACTTT,CASSPEGSSYNSPLHF
once,TRBJ2-3,TRBV6-4,13,-,TGTGCCAGCAGTGACGGCCATACAGATACGCAGTATTTT,CASSDGHTDTQYF
-,TRBJ2-2,TRBV30,15,-,TGTGCCTGGAGCCGATTGGCGGGAAGCACCGGGGAGCTGTTTTTT,CAWSRLAGSTGELFF
-,TRBJ1-2,TRBV5-4,13,-,TGTGCCAGCAGCTTCGGCGGGAGTGAGGGCTACACCTTC,CASSFGGSEGYTF
-,TRBJ1-3,TRBV30,16,TRBD1,TGTGCCTGGAGTCTGGGGACAGGGGTTTTAGGAAACACCATATATTTT,CAWSLGTGVLGNTIYF
-,TRBJ2-2,TRBV9,15,TRBD2,TGTGCCAGCAGCGTGACGGCCGGGGGGGCCGGGGAGCTGTTTTTT,CASSVTAGGAGELFF
-,TRBJ1-1,TRBV6-2/TRBV6-3,14,-,TGTGCCAGCAGTTACAACCGGGTGAAACCTGAAGCTTTCTTT,CASSYNRVKPEAFF
-,TRBJ1-2,TRBV30,11,-,TGTGCCCAGGGGATGGGCTATGGCTACACCTTC,CAQGMGYGYTF
-,TRBJ2-7,TRBV5-6,13,-,TGTGCCAGCAGCTCTGTCAGGCAATACGAGCAGTACTTC,CASSSVRQYEQYF
-,TRBJ1-5,TRBV19,18,TRBD1,TGTGCCAGTAGTACCGCCCCCACAGGGGGCAATAGCAATCAGCCCCAGCATTTT,CASSTAPTGGNSNQPQHF
-,TRBJ2-7,TRBV5-4,15,TRBD1,TGTGCCAGCACCACCCGACAGGGGGCGAGCGACGAGCAGTACTTC,CASTTRQGASDEQYF
-,TRBJ2-5,TRBV19,14,TRBD1,TGTGCCAGTAGTGGACAGGGGGCCTTTGAGACCCAGTACTTC,CASSGQGAFETQYF
-,TRBJ1-6,TRBV3-1/TRBV3-2,13,-,TGTGCCAGCGGATCGGGGTATAATTCACCCCTCCACTTT,CASGSGYNSPLHF
-,TRBJ2-3,TRBV3-1/TRBV3-2,13,-,TGTGCCAGCAGCCAGGGGGCAACAGATACGCAGTATTTT,CASSQGATDTQYF